This passage covers 23 T cell receptor beta chains from one sample sequenced in a study of early T cells in non-severe SARS-CoV-2 infection. Via MiXCR, TCRdb re-called the 5' RACE reads, giving one row per CDR3 protein. The sample shows roughly 88,000 distinct CDR3 sequences, 12% to 15% of them seen only once. The specimen sequenced was whole blood. The receptor source for this set is an adult who was a healthcare worker with PCR-confirmed SARS-CoV-2 infection or an uninfected control (not recorded which).

The chain recombines TRBV29-1 with TRBJ1-3; no definite D call. The CDR3 totals 14 residues. From germline, CDR1 is SQVTM and CDR2 ANQGSEA. The V and J ends lost 6 bases and 2 bases respectively, with 14 bases between them. CDR3 DNA: TGCAGCGTGACTCCGGCTGGGACTGGAAACACCATATATTTT. Protein: CSVTPAGTGNTIYF.

The V and J genes are TRBV18 and TRBJ1-4; D call uncertain. The CDR3 consists of 14 residues. Germline CDR1 KGHSH, CDR2 LQKENI. V lost 3 bases to trimming and J lost 4 bases, with 9 bases between them. DNA of the CDR3: TGTGCCAGCTCACCGGAGCAGATTAATGAAAAACTGTTTTTT. It specifies CASSPEQINEKLFF. Supplemented by reference TRBV18 and TRBJ1-4, the full variable domain reads NAGVMQNPRHLVRRRGQEARLRCSPMKGHSHVYWYRQLPEEGLKFMVYLQKENIIDESGMPKERFSAEFPKEGPSILRIQQVVRGDSAAYFCASSPEQINEKLFFGSGTQLSVL.

This clonotype was picked up a small number of times. This sequence joins TRBV25-1 and TRBJ1-3; 7 positions match TRBD1. CDR1 and CDR2 from the germline V gene are MGHDK and SYGVNS. The CDR3 sequence is 16 residues long. Trimming at V came to 1 base and at J to 4 bases, leaving 7 bases not matched to a gene. Here the CDR3 reads CASSEFGRGQGNTIYF. CDR3 sequence (DNA): TGTGCCAGCAGTGAATTCGGGAGGGGGCAAGGAAACACCATATATTTT.

This clonotype has only one observation. With a much larger clone just one base away, this may be a read error. This rearrangement joins TRBV30 to TRBJ2-7; D may be TRBD1 (5 bases). Germline V lookup: CDR1 GTSNPN, CDR2 SVGIG (reference sequence). The V gene lost 4 bases and the J gene lost 2 bases, with 9 bases spanning the gap. The CDR3 has 12 residues. The CDR3 coding sequence is TGTGCCTGGAAGGACACAGCCTACGAGCAGTACTTC. This codes for CAWKDTAYEQYF.

This clonotype was counted between two and nine times. V is TRBV11-2 and J is TRBJ2-1; D not certain. CDR3 length: 11 amino acids. Germline V lookup: CDR1 SGHAT, CDR2 FQNNGV. V was pared by 1 base and J by 8 bases, with 3 bases between. The CDR3 here is CASSLGYEQFF. CDR3 DNA sequence: TGTGCCAGCAGCTTAGGATATGAGCAGTTCTTC. Full variable domain (rest looked up from reference TRBV11-2 and TRBJ2-1): EAGVAQSPRYKIIEKRQSVAFWCNPISGHATLYWYQQILGQGPKLLIQFQNNGVVDDSQLPKDRFSAERLKGVDSTLKIQPAKLEDSAVYLCASSLGYEQFFGPGTRLTVL.

The V and J genes are TRBV18 and TRBJ2-1; TRBD1 might be the D (6 bases). The CDR3 covers 14 residues. The ends were cut back, 0 bases at V and 10 bases at J, with 13 bases in the middle. In germline, CDR1 is KGHSH, CDR2 LQKENI. The CDR3 is CASSPPGPGEEQFF. The CDR3 DNA reads TGTGCCAGCTCACCACCGGGGCCAGGGGAGGAGCAGTTCTTC.

The chain uses TRBV5-4 and TRBJ2-5; TRBD2 agrees at 8 bases. CDR1 and CDR2 from the germline V gene are SGHNT and YYREEE (reference sequence). This CDR3 has 13 residues. V lost 4 bases and J lost 1; bases outside the gene matches: 0. CDR3 DNA: TGTGCCAGCAGCCGGGGGGGCCAAGAGACCCAGTACTTC. Encoded protein: CASSRGGQETQYF.

This clonotype showed up many times. V usage is TRBV20-1 and J usage is TRBJ1-1; D is undetermined. This CDR3 is built from 15 residues. The V end lost 5 bases, the J end lost 0 bases, and 16 bases lay between the germline ends. Germline V gene lookup returns CDR1 DFQATT and CDR2 SNEGSKA (reference sequence). CDR3 coding DNA: TGCAGTGCTGTCAAAAACCGGCGGATGAACACTGAAGCTTTCTTT. It yields the protein CSAVKNRRMNTEAFF.

This clonotype was seen at least ten times. The V and J genes are TRBV4-1 and TRBJ1-1, with D perhaps matching TRBD1 (6 bases). This CDR3 has 15 amino acids. Per germline, CDR1 MGHRA and CDR2 YSYEKL. The V end was cut by 0 bases, the J end by 5 bases, with 13 bases between. Here the CDR3 reads CASSQDQEGETEAFF. In DNA form, the CDR3 reads TGCGCCAGCAGCCAAGATCAGGAGGGGGAGACTGAAGCTTTCTTT.

The chain recombines TRBV4-1 with TRBJ1-4, with D perhaps matching TRBD1 (5 bases). Germline V gene lookup returns CDR1 MGHRA and CDR2 YSYEKL. V was pared by 0 bases and J by 1 base, with 9 bases between. CDR3 length: 16 amino acids. CDR3 protein: CASSQERQKTNEKLFF. CDR3 DNA: TGCGCCAGCAGCCAAGAAAGACAGAAAACTAATGAAAAACTGTTTTTT.

Many counts were recorded for this clonotype. V and J are TRBV28 and TRBJ2-7, with D possibly called TRBD1 or TRBD2 (5 bases each). The CDR3 has 15 residues. Trimming removed 3 bases from V and 2 bases from J, with 14 bases in between. Germline V gives CDR1 MDHEN, CDR2 SYDVKM. DNA of the CDR3: TGTGCCAGCAGTTTCAGAGGGACGGCTGCCTACGAGCAGTACTTC. This codes for CASSFRGTAAYEQYF.

The V gene is TRBV21-1, the J gene TRBJ1-6. TRBV21-1 is designated a pseudogene. The CDR3 length is 11 residues. In DNA form, the CDR3 reads TGTGCCAGCAGTCCCCATTCACCCCTCCACTTT. Its protein is CASSPHSPLHF.

This clonotype was recorded many times. V gene TRBV13 combines with J gene TRBJ1-5; 9 nucleotides agree with TRBD1. The junction had 7 bases not matched to a gene; V was cut back by 6 bases and J by 7 bases. Germline V CDR1 and CDR2: PRHDT, FYEKMQ (reference sequence). This CDR3 comprises 14 residues. In DNA, the CDR3 is TGTGCCAGCAGATCCACAGGGGGCGACCAGCCCCAGCATTTT. It specifies CASRSTGGDQPQHF.

The chain combines TRBV4-1 with TRBJ1-2; a possible D gene is TRBD1 (5 bases). The CDR3 has 13 amino acids. The germline CDR1 and CDR2 sequences are MGHRA and YSYEKL. Trimming took off 0 bases at V and 3 bases at J, with 5 bases between the two ends. The CDR3 sequence is CASSQDRDYGYTF. The CDR3 bases are TGCGCCAGCAGCCAAGACAGGGACTATGGCTACACCTTC.

V usage is TRBV6-5 and J usage is TRBJ2-2, with 9 bases identical to TRBD2. Germline CDR1 and CDR2: MNHEY and SVGAGI. The CDR3 has 16 amino acids. Germline trimming cut 6 bases from V and 7 bases from J; bases unmatched to any gene: 12. CDR3 sequence (DNA): TGTGCCAGCAGCCCTTTGCGGGGGGGCCTGATCGGGGAGCTGTTTTTT. Protein sequence: CASSPLRGGLIGELFF.

This clonotype has only a few counts. This chain's CDR3 is CSASTGAANTGELFF. The CDR3 coding sequence is TGCAGTGCTAGTACGGGTGCAGCGAACACCGGGGAGCTGTTTTTT. This chain connects TRBV20-1 to TRBJ2-2, with no clear D. Germline V gene lookup returns CDR1 DFQATT and CDR2 SNEGSKA (reference sequence). Trimming pared 3 bases from V and 0 bases from J, leaving 11 bases between. CDR3 length: 15 amino acids.

The chain recombines TRBV20-1 with TRBJ2-1, with 9 bases matching TRBD1. CDR1 and CDR2 (germline): DFQATT, SNEGSKA (reference sequence). The CDR3 extends over 14 amino acids. Losses at the gene ends were 5 bases for V and 3 bases for J; bases not matched to a gene: 5. CDR3 DNA: TGCAGTGCTCCCGGGACAGGGTTCTACAATGAGCAGTTCTTC. Its translation: CSAPGTGFYNEQFF.

The rearrangement uses TRBV14 and TRBJ2-7; D tentatively fits TRBD1 or TRBD2 (5 bases each). With 4 bases removed from V and 7 bases from J, the gap between germline ends came to 17 bases. The length of the CDR3 is 14 residues. Germline values: CDR1 SGHDN, CDR2 FVKESK. In DNA, the CDR3 is TGTGCCAGCAGCCTCCCCGGGACCTCGGGAGAGCAGTACTTC. Translating it yields CASSLPGTSGEQYF. Variable domain in full (rest from reference TRBV14 and TRBJ2-7): EAGVTQFPSHSVIEKGQTVTLRCDPISGHDNLYWYRRVMGKEIKFLLHFVKESKQDESGMPNNRFLAERTGGTYSTLKVQPAELEDSGVYFCASSLPGTSGEQYFGPGTRLTVT.

This clonotype turned up a few times. V and J are TRBV12-3 or TRBV12-4 and TRBJ1-5; D remains unclear. CDR3 size: 15 residues. Deletions cut 1 base from V and 3 bases from J, with 10 bases between. The CDR3 DNA follows: TGTGCCAGCAGTTTAGGAGGGTTGTTCAATCAGCCCCAGCATTTT. It yields the protein CASSLGGLFNQPQHF.

This clonotype appeared a few times. The chain joins TRBV7-2 to TRBJ2-2; D gene unclear. This CDR3 is 14 amino acids long. Looked up from germline, CDR1 is SGHTA and CDR2 is FQGNSA. Between the trimmed V and J ends, which lost 7 bases and 1 base, there was a span of 10 bases. CDR3 DNA sequence: TGTGCCAGCAATGGAGTAATGAACACCGGGGAGCTGTTTTTT. Translated: CASNGVMNTGELFF.

The chain joins TRBV11-2 to TRBJ2-1; D may be TRBD2 (6 bases). The CDR3 loop spans 15 amino acids. Germline CDR1 SGHAT, CDR2 FQNNGV. V was shortened by 3 bases and J by 6 bases, with 15 bases between the two germline ends. As DNA, the CDR3 is TGTGCCAGCAGCTTTAGCGGTAGCGGAATCAATGAGCAGTTCTTC. It is translated as CASSFSGSGINEQFF.

This clonotype was seen ten or more times. The chain recombines TRBV5-1 with TRBJ2-7; TRBD1 matches at 8 bases. The CDR3 contains 18 residues. The ends lost 4 bases at V and 2 bases at J; junction bases unmatched: 17. Germline V gene data show CDR1 as SGHRS and CDR2 as YFSETQ. CDR3 bases: TGCGCCAGCAGCCAGCAGACAGGGGACGAGAATAGACCCTACGAGCAGTACTTC. This sequence encodes CASSQQTGDENRPYEQYF.

This clonotype has a handful of counts. The chain combines TRBV7-8 with TRBJ2-2; 10 bases line up with TRBD1. Germline-derived CDR1 and CDR2 are SGHVS and FQNEAQ. The CDR3 spans 17 residues. V trimming: 4 bases; J trimming: 4 bases; junction bases outside the gene matches: 9. CDR3 sequence (DNA): TGTGCCAGCAGCTCCTGGACAGGGGGAGGTATCACCGGGGAGCTGTTTTTT. It is translated as CASSSWTGGGITGELFF.